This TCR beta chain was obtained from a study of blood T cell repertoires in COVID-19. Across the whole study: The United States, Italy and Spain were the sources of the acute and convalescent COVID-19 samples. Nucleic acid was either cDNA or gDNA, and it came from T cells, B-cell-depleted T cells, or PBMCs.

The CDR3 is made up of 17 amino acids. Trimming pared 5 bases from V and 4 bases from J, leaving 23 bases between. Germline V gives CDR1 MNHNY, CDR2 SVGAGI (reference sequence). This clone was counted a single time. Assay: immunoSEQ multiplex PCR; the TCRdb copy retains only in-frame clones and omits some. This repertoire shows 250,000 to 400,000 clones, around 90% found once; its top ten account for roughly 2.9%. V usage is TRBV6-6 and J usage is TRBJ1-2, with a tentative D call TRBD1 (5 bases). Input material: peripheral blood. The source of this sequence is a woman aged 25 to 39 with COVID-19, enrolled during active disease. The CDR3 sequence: CASSPFLGSGPFYGYTF. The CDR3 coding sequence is TGTGCCAGCAGTCCCTTTTTGGGGTCAGGGCCCTTCTATGGCTACACCTTC.